This T cell receptor (beta chain) originates from a study of T cells after posttransplantation cyclophosphamide. Study observations and caveats: Recipient CMV seropositivity and CMV reactivation strongly tracked TRB clonality. Skin or GI-infiltrating T cells shared few TRB sequences with blood. Donor CD8+ memory clones often dominated recipient blood repertoires at later times.

To note about this clone: The antigen is not known.

A marrow graft followed busulfan-fludarabine conditioning, with cyclophosphamide on days +3 and +4. Between the trimmed V and J ends, which lost 0 bases and 3 bases, there was a span of 13 bases. This CDR3 region has 15 residues. Germline values: CDR1 SGHNT, CDR2 YYREEE (reference sequence). The assay was immunoSEQ multiplex PCR, and TCRdb's table has in-frame clones only and misses some. Of about 1,500 clones listed, around 78% are singletons. The TCR was taken from a female patient in her sixties who received an allogeneic stem cell transplant from an unrelated donor, was CMV-positive, and had acute GVHD only. Among the T cells, some may be from the graft donor. This sequence joins TRBV5-4 and TRBJ2-7, with D perhaps TRBD2 (5 bases). The sample here was PBMCs, taken about 220 days after allogeneic stem cell transplant with posttransplant cyclophosphamide. The CDR3 region is CASSLAWLAHYEQYF. The CDR3 bases are TGTGCCAGCAGCTTGGCCTGGCTAGCACACTACGAGCAGTACTTC.